A single sample gave rise to the 3 T cell receptor beta chains below, sequenced in a study of cytomegalovirus exposure and HLA in healthy donors. Primers included in the PCR were 60 Vbeta and 13 Jbeta primers. Assay: immunoSEQ multiplex PCR; the TCRdb copy retains only in-frame clones and omits some. The table lists roughly 100,000 clones, roughly 80% of them singletons, with about 6.6% in the top ten. Material for sequencing was PBMCs. All receptors come from a man between 35 and 55 years old in good health and CMV-seropositive.

The chain recombines TRBV6-7 with TRBJ2-7; possibly TRBD1 for D (5 bases). TRBV6-7 is an ORF; its function is uncertain. The CDR3 covers 18 residues. Trimming shortened V by 0 bases and J by 4 bases, and 22 bases separated the two germline ends. CDR3 in DNA: TGTGCCAGCAGTTACTCGGGGCCAGGGCCAGATATGAAATACGAGCAGTACTTC. Translating it yields CASSYSGPGPDMKYEQYF.

The rearrangement uses TRBV19 and TRBJ2-5, with 9 bases fitting TRBD2. Germline V gives CDR1 LNHDA, CDR2 SQIVND (reference sequence). V lost 1 base and J lost 5; bases outside the gene matches: 2. CDR3 length: 14 amino acids. This chain's CDR3 is CASSIGGRGETQYF. The CDR3 region has the DNA TGTGCCAGTAGTATAGGCGGGAGGGGTGAGACCCAGTACTTC.

The chain links TRBV10-3 to TRBJ2-2, with 9 bases lining up with TRBD2. The CDR3 is made up of 13 amino acids. Germline V gene data show CDR1 as ENHRY and CDR2 as SYGVKD. V shed 11 bases and J 5 bases; nucleotides not matched to a gene: 6. This CDR3 reads CAVSGSKTGELFF. CDR3 coding DNA: TGTGCCGTTAGCGGGAGTAAGACCGGGGAGCTGTTTTTT.